This T cell receptor beta chain was sequenced in a study of OX40 agonist ivuxolimab in advanced cancers. Regarding the study as a whole: Clonal expansion among partial responders at 0.1-3.0 mg/kg ranked near the lowest. Expanded clones were, on average, more numerous in CD8+ T cells than in CD4+.

Germline V gene lookup returns CDR1 SGHTS and CDR2 YDEGEE. The CDR3 extends over 14 amino acids. The J segment lost 2 bases and the V segment lost 1 base, leaving 3 bases of the junction unmatched. Generated by immunoSEQ multiplex PCR, the TCRdb table keeps only in-frame clones and is missing some. The sample records about 76,000 clones, less than 90% being singletons. About this clone itself: Its antigen is still unknown.

The TCR was taken from an adult with an advanced solid tumor such as melanoma, head and neck, liver or kidney cancer. V usage is TRBV5-8 and J usage is TRBJ2-7; the match to TRBD2 covers 7 bases. The sequencing used CD4+ or CD8+ T cells sorted from blood, collected in a trial of the OX40 agonist ivuxolimab. The CDR3 reads CASSLSGTTYEQYF. In nucleotides, the CDR3 is TGTGCCAGCAGCTTGTCCGGGACTACCTACGAGCAGTACTTC.